These T cell receptor beta chains were read from a single sample in a study of blood T cell repertoires in COVID-19. Profiling relied on immunoSEQ multiplex PCR, and the TCRdb table lists in-frame clones only, not all of them. The sample shows over 300,000 clones, roughly 87% of them seen only once. Input material: PBMCs or T cells enriched from blood (not recorded which). These receptor sequences come from a woman aged 25 to 45 who had recovered from COVID-19. Each CDR3 is given without its conserved first and last residue. Some rows mark clone size as missing; the rest say once, few, many or name a class of expanded clone.

j_call: TRBJ1-1
v_call: TRBV14
clone_size: -
cdr3_aa: ASSVRGLNTEAF

j_call: TRBJ2-1
v_call: TRBV7-9
clone_size: -
cdr3_aa: ASSSQGRQF

j_call: TRBJ2-7
v_call: TRBV19
clone_size: -
cdr3_aa: ASSTRPGQGSHEQY

j_call: TRBJ2-5
v_call: TRBV2
clone_size: -
cdr3_aa: ASSERGGETQY

j_call: TRBJ1-6
v_call: TRBV7-2
clone_size: -
cdr3_aa: ASSWTGSSYNSPLH

j_call: TRBJ1-1
v_call: TRBV9
clone_size: -
cdr3_aa: ASSTEQVTNTEAF

j_call: TRBJ1-5
v_call: TRBV19
clone_size: -
cdr3_aa: ASSPGDRRNQPQH

j_call: TRBJ1-4
v_call: TRBV27
clone_size: -
cdr3_aa: ASGGTNEKLF

j_call: TRBJ1-4
v_call: TRBV19
clone_size: once
cdr3_aa: ASTTLPGQAPGTNEKLF

j_call: TRBJ2-3
v_call: TRBV6-2/TRBV6-3
clone_size: -
cdr3_aa: ASSYGVSSTDTQY

j_call: TRBJ1-5
v_call: TRBV29-1
clone_size: -
cdr3_aa: SATDSPLQPQH

j_call: TRBJ1-1
v_call: TRBV4-3
clone_size: few
cdr3_aa: ASSLGQANTEAF

j_call: TRBJ2-7
v_call: TRBV2
clone_size: -
cdr3_aa: ASTLLRSSYEQY

j_call: TRBJ1-1
v_call: TRBV18
clone_size: -
cdr3_aa: ASSPLGSRDTEAF

j_call: TRBJ1-1
v_call: TRBV27
clone_size: -
cdr3_aa: ASSFRGTEAF

j_call: TRBJ1-1
v_call: TRBV6-5
clone_size: -
cdr3_aa: ASSRTGRDRPEAF

j_call: TRBJ1-6
v_call: TRBV5-5
clone_size: -
cdr3_aa: ASSKDRGKVVRGSPLH

j_call: TRBJ1-5
v_call: TRBV4-1
clone_size: -
cdr3_aa: ASRDRPVDNQPQH

j_call: TRBJ1-2
v_call: TRBV5-4
clone_size: -
cdr3_aa: ASSSGQGALGYT

j_call: TRBJ1-1
v_call: TRBV4-2
clone_size: -
cdr3_aa: ASSRPTDNTEAF

j_call: TRBJ1-5
v_call: TRBV7-9
clone_size: -
cdr3_aa: ASSSTESNQPQH

j_call: TRBJ1-6
v_call: TRBV7-8
clone_size: -
cdr3_aa: ASSLAWGDSPLH

j_call: TRBJ1-5
v_call: TRBV19
clone_size: -
cdr3_aa: ASSIHYSNQPQH

j_call: TRBJ1-3
v_call: TRBV6-5
clone_size: -
cdr3_aa: ASSQTGNTIY

j_call: TRBJ1-2
v_call: TRBV5-1
clone_size: -
cdr3_aa: ASSLSGAGGGYGYT

j_call: TRBJ2-7
v_call: TRBV15
clone_size: -
cdr3_aa: ATSRTGEAYEQY

j_call: TRBJ1-6
v_call: TRBV5-1
clone_size: -
cdr3_aa: ASSSGTGDNSPLH

j_call: TRBJ1-5
v_call: TRBV19
clone_size: -
cdr3_aa: ASSGTGSNQPQH

j_call: TRBJ2-3
v_call: TRBV9
clone_size: -
cdr3_aa: ASSVGILQGPTDTQY

j_call: TRBJ1-6
v_call: TRBV19
clone_size: -
cdr3_aa: ASSVGGILTYNSPLH

j_call: TRBJ2-2
v_call: TRBV19
clone_size: -
cdr3_aa: AGATGAGGTGELF

j_call: TRBJ1-4
v_call: TRBV7-9
clone_size: -
cdr3_aa: ASSKPGQGDEKLF

j_call: TRBJ2-7
v_call: TRBV21-1
clone_size: -
cdr3_aa: ASSSTEFYEQY

j_call: TRBJ1-1
v_call: TRBV11-1
clone_size: -
cdr3_aa: ASSLVTGMNTEAF

j_call: TRBJ1-5
v_call: TRBV30
clone_size: -
cdr3_aa: AWSAGTGWTQPQH

j_call: TRBJ1-4
v_call: TRBV30
clone_size: -
cdr3_aa: AWSVLANEKLF

j_call: TRBJ1-1
v_call: TRBV18
clone_size: once
cdr3_aa: ASSGDSSTEAF

j_call: TRBJ2-5
v_call: TRBV3-1/TRBV3-2
clone_size: -
cdr3_aa: ASSRLAGGPETQY

j_call: TRBJ1-2
v_call: TRBV2
clone_size: -
cdr3_aa: ASASGTGGVQIYGYT

j_call: TRBJ1-2
v_call: TRBV27
clone_size: -
cdr3_aa: ASSSDRVLGYGYT

j_call: TRBJ1-1
v_call: TRBV9
clone_size: once
cdr3_aa: ASSSLGVRGTEAF